This TCR beta chain was identified during a study of blood T cell repertoires in COVID-19. About the research overall: Sources were T cells, B-cell-depleted T cells, or PBMCs; the material itself was cDNA or gDNA.

The germline V gene has CDR1 SQVTM and CDR2 ANQGSEA. This CDR3 contains 13 residues. Trimming cost V 4 bases and J 7 bases, with 14 bases left between them. As handled by the study authors: Cell counts per sample came from amplifying reference gene primers. Some clones are missing from TCRdb's copy, which holds only in-frame ones; the method was immunoSEQ multiplex PCR. V and J calls and clone size come straight from that table; D and trimming were deduced from the DNA. The table lists 180,000 or so clones, nearly 90% of them singletons. Individuals aged about 18 to 89 years were recruited from 24 US areas. Participants were placed into cohorts based on the clinical history they reported.

Sequenced input: PBMCs or T cells enriched from blood (not recorded which). The rearrangement joins TRBV29-1 to TRBJ2-1; a possible D gene is TRBD1 (7 bases). The sequence derives from a woman between 40 and 50 years old with acute COVID-19. In DNA, the CDR3 is TGCAGCGTTGTGTCAGGGGGGTTGAATGAGCAGTTCTTC. This encodes CSVVSGGLNEQFF.